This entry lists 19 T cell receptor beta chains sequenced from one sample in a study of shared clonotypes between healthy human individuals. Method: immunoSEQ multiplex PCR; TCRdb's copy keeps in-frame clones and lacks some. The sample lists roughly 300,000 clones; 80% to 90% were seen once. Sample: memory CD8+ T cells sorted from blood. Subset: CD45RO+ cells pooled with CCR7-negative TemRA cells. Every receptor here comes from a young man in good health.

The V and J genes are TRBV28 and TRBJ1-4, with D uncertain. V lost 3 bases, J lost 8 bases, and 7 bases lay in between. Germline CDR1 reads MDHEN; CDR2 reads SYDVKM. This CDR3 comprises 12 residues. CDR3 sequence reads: CASSFSSEKLFF. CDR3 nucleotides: TGTGCCAGCAGTTTTTCGAGCGAAAAACTGTTTTTT.

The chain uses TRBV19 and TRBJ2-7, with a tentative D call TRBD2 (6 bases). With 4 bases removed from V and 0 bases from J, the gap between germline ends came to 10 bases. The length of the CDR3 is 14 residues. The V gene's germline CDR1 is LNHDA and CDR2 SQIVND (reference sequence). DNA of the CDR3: TGTGCCAGTAGTACTTCGGGGGACTCCTACGAGCAGTACTTC. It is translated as CASSTSGDSYEQYF.

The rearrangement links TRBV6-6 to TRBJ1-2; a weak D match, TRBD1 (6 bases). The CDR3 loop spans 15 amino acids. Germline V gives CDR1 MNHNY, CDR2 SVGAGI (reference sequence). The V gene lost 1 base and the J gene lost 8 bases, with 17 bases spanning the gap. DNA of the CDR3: TGTGCCAGCAGTTACTATCGGGGGGCTGGAGAGGGCTACACCTTC. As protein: CASSYYRGAGEGYTF.

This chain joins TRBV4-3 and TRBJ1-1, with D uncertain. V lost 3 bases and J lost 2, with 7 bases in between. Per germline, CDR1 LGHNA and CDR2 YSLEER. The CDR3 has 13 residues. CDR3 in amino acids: CASSHSGNTEAFF. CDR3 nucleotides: TGCGCCAGCAGCCACTCAGGTAACACTGAAGCTTTCTTT.

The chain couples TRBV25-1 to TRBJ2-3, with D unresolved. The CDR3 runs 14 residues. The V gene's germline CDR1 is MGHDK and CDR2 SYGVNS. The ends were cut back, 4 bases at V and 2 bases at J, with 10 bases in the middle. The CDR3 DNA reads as TGTGCCAGCAGTGGCGTTATGAACACAGATACGCAGTATTTT. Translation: CASSGVMNTDTQYF.

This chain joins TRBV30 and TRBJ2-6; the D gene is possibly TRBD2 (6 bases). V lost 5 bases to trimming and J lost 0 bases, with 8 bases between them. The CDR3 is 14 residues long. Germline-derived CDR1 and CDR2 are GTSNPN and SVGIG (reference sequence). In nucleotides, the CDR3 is TGTGCCTGGTGCGGGGTCTCTGGGGCCAACGTCCTGACTTTC. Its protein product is CAWCGVSGANVLTF. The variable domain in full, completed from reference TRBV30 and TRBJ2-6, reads SQTIHQWPATLVQPVGSPLSLECTVEGTSNPNLYWYRQAAGRGLQLLFYSVGIGQISSEVPQNLSASRPQDRQFILSSKKLLLSDSGFYLCAWCGVSGANVLTFGAGSRLTVL.

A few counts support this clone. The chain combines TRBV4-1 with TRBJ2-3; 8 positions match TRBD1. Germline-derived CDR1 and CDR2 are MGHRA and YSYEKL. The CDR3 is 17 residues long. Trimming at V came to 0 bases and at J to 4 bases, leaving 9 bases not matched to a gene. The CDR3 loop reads CASSQDSPGGIADTQYF. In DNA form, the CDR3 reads TGCGCCAGCAGCCAAGATTCCCCAGGGGGCATCGCAGATACGCAGTATTTT.

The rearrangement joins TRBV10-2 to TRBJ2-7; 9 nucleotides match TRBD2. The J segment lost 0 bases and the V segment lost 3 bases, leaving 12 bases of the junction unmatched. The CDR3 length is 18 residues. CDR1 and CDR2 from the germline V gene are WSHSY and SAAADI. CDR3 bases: TGCGCCAGCAGTGAACGCGGGGGGGCTCTAGGAAGCTCCTACGAGCAGTACTTC. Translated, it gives CASSERGGALGSSYEQYF.

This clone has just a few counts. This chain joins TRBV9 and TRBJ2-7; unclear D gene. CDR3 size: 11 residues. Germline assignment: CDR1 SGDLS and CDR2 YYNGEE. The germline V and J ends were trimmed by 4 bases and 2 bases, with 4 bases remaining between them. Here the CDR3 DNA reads TGTGCCAGCAGCCCGCCCTACGAGCAGTACTTC. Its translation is CASSPPYEQYF. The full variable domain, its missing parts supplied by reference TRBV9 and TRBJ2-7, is DSGVTQTPKHLITATGQRVTLRCSPRSGDLSVYWYQQSLDQGLQFLIQYYNGEERAKGNILERFSAQQFPDLHSELNLSSLELGDSALYFCASSPPYEQYFGPGTRLTVT.

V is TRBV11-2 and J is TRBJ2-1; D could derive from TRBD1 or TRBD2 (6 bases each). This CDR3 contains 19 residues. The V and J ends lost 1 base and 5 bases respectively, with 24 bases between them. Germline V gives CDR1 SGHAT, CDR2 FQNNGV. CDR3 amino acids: CASSLGPYGGGLRDNEQFF. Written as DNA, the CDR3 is TGTGCCAGCAGCTTAGGCCCTTACGGGGGCGGACTACGCGACAATGAGCAGTTCTTC.

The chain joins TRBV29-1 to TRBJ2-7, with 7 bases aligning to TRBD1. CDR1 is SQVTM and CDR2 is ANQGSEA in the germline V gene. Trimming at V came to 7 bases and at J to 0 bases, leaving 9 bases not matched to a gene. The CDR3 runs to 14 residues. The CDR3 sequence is CSASQGQISYEQYF. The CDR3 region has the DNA TGCAGCGCATCCCAGGGACAGATCTCCTACGAGCAGTACTTC.

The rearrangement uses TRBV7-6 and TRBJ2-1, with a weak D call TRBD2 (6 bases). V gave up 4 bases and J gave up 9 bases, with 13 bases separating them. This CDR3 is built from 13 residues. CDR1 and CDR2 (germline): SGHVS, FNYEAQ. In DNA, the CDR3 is TGTGCCAGCAGCTGGGGGGAAGCGGGTGAGCAGTTCTTC. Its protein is CASSWGEAGEQFF. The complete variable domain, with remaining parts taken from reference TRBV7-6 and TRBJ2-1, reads GAGVSQSPRYKVTKRGQDVALRCDPISGHVSLYWYRQALGQGPEFLTYFNYEAQQDKSGLPNDRFSAERPEGSISTLTIQRTEQRDSAMYRCASSWGEAGEQFFGPGTRLTVL.

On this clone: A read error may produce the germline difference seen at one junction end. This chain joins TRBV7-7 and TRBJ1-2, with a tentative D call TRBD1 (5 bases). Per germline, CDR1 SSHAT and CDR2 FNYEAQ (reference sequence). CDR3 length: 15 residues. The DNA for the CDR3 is TGTGCTAGCAGCTTAGCGGGGGAACAGGTCACTGGCTACACCTTC. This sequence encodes CASSLAGEQVTGYTF.

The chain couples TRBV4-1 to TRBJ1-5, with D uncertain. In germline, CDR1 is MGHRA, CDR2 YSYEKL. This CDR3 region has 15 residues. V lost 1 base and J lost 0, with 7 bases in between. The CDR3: CASSQVRDSNQPQHF. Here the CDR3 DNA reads TGCGCCAGCAGCCAAGTCCGAGATAGCAATCAGCCCCAGCATTTT.

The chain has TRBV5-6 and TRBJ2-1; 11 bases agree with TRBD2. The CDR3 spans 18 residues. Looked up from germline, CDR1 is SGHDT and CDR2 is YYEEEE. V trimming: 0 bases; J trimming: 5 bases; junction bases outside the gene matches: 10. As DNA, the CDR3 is TGTGCCAGCAGCTTGGAGAGTAGCGGGAGGGGCTGGAACAATGAGCAGTTCTTC. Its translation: CASSLESSGRGWNNEQFF.

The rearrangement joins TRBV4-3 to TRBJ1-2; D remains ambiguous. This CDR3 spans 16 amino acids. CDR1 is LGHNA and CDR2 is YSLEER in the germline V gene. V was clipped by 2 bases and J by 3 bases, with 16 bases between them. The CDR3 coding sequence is TGCGCCAGCAGCCAATTCTCCACAGCCTTATACTATGGCTACACCTTC. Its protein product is CASSQFSTALYYGYTF.

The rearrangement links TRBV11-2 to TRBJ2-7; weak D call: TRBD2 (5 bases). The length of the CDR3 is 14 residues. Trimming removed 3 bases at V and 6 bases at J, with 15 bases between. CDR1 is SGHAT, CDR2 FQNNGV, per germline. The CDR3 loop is CASSFHWTRFEQYF. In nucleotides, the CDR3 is TGTGCCAGCAGCTTCCACTGGACTCGGTTCGAGCAGTACTTC.

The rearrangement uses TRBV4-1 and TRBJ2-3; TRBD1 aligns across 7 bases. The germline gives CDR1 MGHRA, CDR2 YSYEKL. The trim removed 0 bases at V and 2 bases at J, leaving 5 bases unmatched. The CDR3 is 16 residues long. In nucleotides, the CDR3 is TGCGCCAGCAGCCAAGAGACAGGGTACTACACAGATACGCAGTATTTT. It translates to CASSQETGYYTDTQYF.

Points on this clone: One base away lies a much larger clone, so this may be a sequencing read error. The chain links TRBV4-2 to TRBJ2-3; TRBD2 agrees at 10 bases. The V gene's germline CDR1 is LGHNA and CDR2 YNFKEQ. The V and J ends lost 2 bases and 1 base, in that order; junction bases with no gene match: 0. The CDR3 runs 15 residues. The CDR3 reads CASSQLAGGTDTQYF. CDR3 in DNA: TGTGCCAGCAGCCAACTAGCGGGGGGCACAGATACGCAGTATTTT.